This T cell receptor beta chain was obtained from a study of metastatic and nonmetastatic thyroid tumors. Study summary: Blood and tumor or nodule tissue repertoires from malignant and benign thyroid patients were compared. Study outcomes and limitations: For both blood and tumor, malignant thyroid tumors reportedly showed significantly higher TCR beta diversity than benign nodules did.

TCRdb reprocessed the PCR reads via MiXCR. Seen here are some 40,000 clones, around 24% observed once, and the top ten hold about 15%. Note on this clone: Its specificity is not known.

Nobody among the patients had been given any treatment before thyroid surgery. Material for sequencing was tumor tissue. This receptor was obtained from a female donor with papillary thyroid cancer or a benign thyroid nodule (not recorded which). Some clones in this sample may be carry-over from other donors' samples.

In nucleotides, the CDR3 is TGTGCCAGCAGCCAAGAGATGGGGTACGCTTTCTTT. Its translation is CASSQEMGYAFF. The chain combines TRBV14 with TRBJ1-1; D gene ambiguous. The germline V gene has CDR1 SGHDN and CDR2 FVKESK. The V and J ends lost 0 bases and 11 bases respectively, with 10 bases between them. The CDR3 loop spans 12 amino acids.